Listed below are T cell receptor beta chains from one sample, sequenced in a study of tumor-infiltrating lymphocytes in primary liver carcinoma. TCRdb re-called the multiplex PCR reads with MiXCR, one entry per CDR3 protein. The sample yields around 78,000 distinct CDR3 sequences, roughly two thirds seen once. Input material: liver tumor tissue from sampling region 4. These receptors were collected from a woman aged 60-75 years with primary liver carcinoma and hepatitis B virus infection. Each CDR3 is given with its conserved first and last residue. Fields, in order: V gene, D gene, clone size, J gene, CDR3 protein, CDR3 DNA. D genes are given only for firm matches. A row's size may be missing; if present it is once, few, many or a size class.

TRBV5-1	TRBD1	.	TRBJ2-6	CVSSLGTGGPLSGANVLTF	TGCGTCAGCAGCTTGGGGACAGGGGGTCCCCTCTCTGGGGCCAACGTCCTGACTTTC
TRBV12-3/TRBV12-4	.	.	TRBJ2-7	CASSPDVGRPYEQYF	TGTGCCAGCAGCCCTGATGTAGGGCGGCCCTACGAGCAGTACTTC
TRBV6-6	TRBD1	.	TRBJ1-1	CTSSLQGAANTEAFF	TGTACCAGCAGCCTCCAGGGGGCTGCGAACACTGAAGCTTTCTTT
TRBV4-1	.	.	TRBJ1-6	CASSQDGGRPLHF	TGCGCCAGCAGCCAAGACGGGGGCCGGCCCCTCCACTTT
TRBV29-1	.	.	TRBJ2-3	CSVDPTNTNTQYF	TGCAGCGTCGACCCAACTAACACAAATACGCAGTATTTT
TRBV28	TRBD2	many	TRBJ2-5	CASRIGLGQETQYF	TGTGCCAGCAGAATCGGACTAGGCCAAGAGACCCAGTACTTC
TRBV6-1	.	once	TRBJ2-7	CANSWTLQSYEQYF	TGTGCCAACTCCTGGACACTCCAATCCTACGAGCAGTACTTC
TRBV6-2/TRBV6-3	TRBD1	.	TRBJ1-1	CASSPWDRWSTEAFF	TGTGCCAGCAGTCCCTGGGACAGGTGGTCCACTGAAGCTTTCTTT
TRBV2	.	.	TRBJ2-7	CASRGVGIDEQYF	TGTGCCAGCAGGGGTGTAGGGATCGACGAGCAATACTTC
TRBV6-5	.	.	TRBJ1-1	CACTEQRGAEAFF	TGTGCCTGCACCGAACAGAGGGGGGCTGAAGCTTTCTTT
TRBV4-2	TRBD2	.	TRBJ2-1	CANSQGPRTSGGINEQFF	TGTGCCAACAGCCAAGGGCCCCGGACTAGCGGGGGAATCAATGAGCAGTTCTTC
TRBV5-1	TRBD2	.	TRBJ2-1	CASSPTSGRASYSYNEQFF	TGCGCTAGCAGCCCCACTAGCGGGAGGGCCTCCTACTCTTACAATGAGCAGTTCTTC
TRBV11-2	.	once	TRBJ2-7	CASGYDRTSDEQYF	TGTGCCAGCGGCTACGACAGGACCTCGGACGAGCAGTACTTC
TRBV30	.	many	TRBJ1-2	CAWRGPRGGTYGYTF	TGTGCCTGGAGGGGGCCCCGTGGAGGGACCTATGGCTACACCTTC
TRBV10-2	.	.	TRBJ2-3	CASNEWAGLNTDTQYF	TGCGCCAGTAATGAGTGGGCGGGGCTCAACACAGATACGCAGTATTTT
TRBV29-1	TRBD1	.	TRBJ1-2	CSVDDQGDRGRHDYTF	TGCAGCGTTGATGATCAAGGAGACAGGGGGCGCCACGACTACACCTTC
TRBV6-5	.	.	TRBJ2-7	CASSQDKGGYERCF	TGTGCCAGCAGTCAAGATAAGGGCGGGTACGAGCGGTGCTTC
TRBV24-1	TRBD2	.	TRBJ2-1	CATSVMTSGTLYNEQFF	TGTGCCACCAGTGTTATGACTAGCGGGACGCTTTACAATGAGCAGTTCTTC
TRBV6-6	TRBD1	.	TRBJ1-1	CASSPGTGGSEAFF	TGTGCCAGCAGTCCCGGGACAGGGGGGTCCGAAGCCTTCTTT
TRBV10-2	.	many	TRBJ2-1	CASSRLGGYPNEQFF	TGCGCCAGCAGTAGACTGGGAGGTTACCCCAATGAGCAGTTCTTC
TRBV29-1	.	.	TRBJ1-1	CRVEGGEAEAFF	TGCAGAGTTGAGGGGGGGGAGGCTGAAGCTTTCTTT
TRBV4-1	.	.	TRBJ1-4	CASSQEEGRGDRREKPFF	TGCGCCAGCAGCCAAGAAGAGGGGAGGGGGGATCGGCGAGAAAAACCGTTTTTT
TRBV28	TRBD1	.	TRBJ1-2	CASSGGQASSYGHTF	TGTGCCAGCAGTGGGGGACAGGCTTCCTCCTATGGCCACACCTTC
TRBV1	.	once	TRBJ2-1	CTSTRNTSEGEFF	TGTACCAGCACCCGAAACACTAGCGAGGGGGAGTTCTTC
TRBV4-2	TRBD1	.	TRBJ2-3	CASGQEETGSCTDTQYF	TGTGCCAGCGGCCAAGAGGAGACAGGGTCTTGCACAGATACGCAGTATTTT
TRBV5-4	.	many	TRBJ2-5	CASMRAATSAGGETQYF	TGTGCCAGCATGAGGGCAGCGACTAGCGCAGGGGGAGAGACCCAGTACTTC
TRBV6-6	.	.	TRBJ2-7	CASRVTGSFNEQYF	TGTGCCAGCAGGGTCACGGGGAGCTTTAACGAGCAGTACTTC
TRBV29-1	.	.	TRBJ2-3	CSVGVRTPTDTQYF	TGCAGCGTTGGAGTCAGGACCCCCACGGATACGCAGTATTTT
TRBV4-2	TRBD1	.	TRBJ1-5	CASSQDWTGTGKQPQHF	TGTGCCAGCAGCCAAGACTGGACCGGGACAGGGAAACAGCCCCAGCACTTT
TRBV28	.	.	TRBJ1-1	CASTPEGTEAFF	TGTGCCAGCACCCCGGAAGGTACAGAAGCTTTCTTT
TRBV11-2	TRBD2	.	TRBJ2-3	CASNLDISGVAGEGIDTQYF	TGTGCCAGCAACTTAGATATAAGTGGGGTAGCGGGAGAAGGGATAGATACGCAGTATTTT
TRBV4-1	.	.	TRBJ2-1	CASSPMVGGGSSHNEQFF	TGCGCCAGCAGCCCGATGGTGGGCGGCGGAAGTTCCCACAATGAGCAGTTCTTC
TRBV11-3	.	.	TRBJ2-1	CVSSLGWGEWGVDGQFF	TGTGTCAGCAGCTTAGGTTGGGGGGAGTGGGGTGTCGATGGGCAGTTCTTC
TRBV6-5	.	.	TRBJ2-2	CANSYSWGGTGELFF	TGTGCCAACAGTTACTCGTGGGGGGGCACCGGGGAGCTGTTCTTT
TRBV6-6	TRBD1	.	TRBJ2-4	CASIGRTGILAKNIQCF	TGCGCCAGCATTGGACGGACAGGGATCCTAGCCAAAAACATTCAGTGCTTC
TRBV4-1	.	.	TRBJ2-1	CASSQGAMGGSYNDQFF	TGCGCCAGCAGCCAAGGGGCTATGGGAGGTTCCTACAATGATCAGTTCTTC
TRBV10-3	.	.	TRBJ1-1	CATADTMNTEAFF	TGTGCCACAGCGGACACCATGAACACTGAAGCTTTCTTT
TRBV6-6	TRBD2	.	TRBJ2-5	CASSGKAGKETQYF	TGTGCCAGTAGCGGTAAAGCGGGAAAAGAGACCCAGTACTTC
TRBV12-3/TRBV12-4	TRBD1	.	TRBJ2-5	CACSFSAGGAETQYF	TGTGCCTGCAGTTTTTCCGCAGGGGGCGCGGAGACCCAGTACTTC
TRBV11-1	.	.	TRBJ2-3	CASNLRQRTGESHF	TGCGCCAGTAACTTAAGGCAACGTACGGGAGAGTCTCACTTT
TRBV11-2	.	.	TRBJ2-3	CDSSLDMKVDTQYF	TGTGACAGCAGCCTGGACATGAAGGTAGACACGCAGTATTTT
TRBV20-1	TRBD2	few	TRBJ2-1	CSARDLGTSGGPSSHNEQFF	TGCAGTGCTAGAGATCTTGGTACTAGCGGGGGCCCTAGCTCCCACAATGAGCAGTTCTTC
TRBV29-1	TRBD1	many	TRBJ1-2	CSVGTGPPNYGYTF	TGCAGCGTTGGGACAGGCCCTCCCAACTATGGCTACACCTTC
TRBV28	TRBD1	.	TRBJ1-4	CAGTTGGGMEKLFF	TGTGCCGGCACGACAGGGGGCGGTATGGAAAAACTGTTTTTT
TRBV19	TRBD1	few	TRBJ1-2	CASSLSRQGGYGYTF	TGTGCCAGTAGTCTCTCAAGACAGGGAGGATATGGCTACACCTTC
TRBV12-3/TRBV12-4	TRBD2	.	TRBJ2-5	CAISRDYRETQYF	TGTGCTATCAGCCGGGACTACCGAGAGACCCAGTACTTC
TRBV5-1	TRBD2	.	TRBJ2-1	CASSLVLVGGNEQFF	TGCGCCAGCAGCTTGGTGTTAGTGGGAGGGAATGAGCAATTCTTC